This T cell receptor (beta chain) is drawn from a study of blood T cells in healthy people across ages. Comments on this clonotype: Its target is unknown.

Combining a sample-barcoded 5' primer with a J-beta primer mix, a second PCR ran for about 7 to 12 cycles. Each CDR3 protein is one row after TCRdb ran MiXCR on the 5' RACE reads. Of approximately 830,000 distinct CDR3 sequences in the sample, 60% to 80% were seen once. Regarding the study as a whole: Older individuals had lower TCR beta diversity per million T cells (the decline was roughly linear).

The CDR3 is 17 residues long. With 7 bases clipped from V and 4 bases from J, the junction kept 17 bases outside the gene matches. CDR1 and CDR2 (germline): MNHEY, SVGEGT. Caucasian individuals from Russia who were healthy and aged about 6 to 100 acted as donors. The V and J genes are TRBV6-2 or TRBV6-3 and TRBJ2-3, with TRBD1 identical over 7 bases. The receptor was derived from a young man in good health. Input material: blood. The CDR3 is CASTLRKGAFISDTQYF. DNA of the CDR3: TGTGCCAGCACCTTGAGAAAGGGGGCTTTTATATCAGATACGCAGTATTTT.